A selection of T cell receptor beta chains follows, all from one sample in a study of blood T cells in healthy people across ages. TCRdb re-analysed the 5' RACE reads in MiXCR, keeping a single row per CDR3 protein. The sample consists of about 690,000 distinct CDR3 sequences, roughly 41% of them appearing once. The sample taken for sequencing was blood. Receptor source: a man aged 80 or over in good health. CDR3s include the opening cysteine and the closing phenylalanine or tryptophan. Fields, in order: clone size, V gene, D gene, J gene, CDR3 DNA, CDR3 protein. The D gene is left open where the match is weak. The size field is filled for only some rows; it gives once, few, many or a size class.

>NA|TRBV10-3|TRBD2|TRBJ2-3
TGTGCCATCAGGCCCTTAGCGGGGGGGCCAACAGATACGCAGTATTTT
CAIRPLAGGPTDTQYF
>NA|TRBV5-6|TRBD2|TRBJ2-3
TGTGCCAGCAGCTTTCGCGGGGGGGCCGAAGATACGCAGTATTTT
CASSFRGGAEDTQYF
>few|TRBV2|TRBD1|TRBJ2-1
TGTGCCAGCAGTGACAGACAGGGCTCCTACAATGAGCAGTTCTTC
CASSDRQGSYNEQFF
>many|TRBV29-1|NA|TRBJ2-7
TGCAGCGTTGCCCAGCGGAGCTACGAGCAGTACTTC
CSVAQRSYEQYF
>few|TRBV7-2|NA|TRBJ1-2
TGTGCCAGCAGCCCTGGTTTGGTTAACTATGGCTACACCTTC
CASSPGLVNYGYTF
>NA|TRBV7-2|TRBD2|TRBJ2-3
TGTGCCAGCAGCTTAGGGCCAGCGGGGGGGCGAGATACGCAGTATTTT
CASSLGPAGGRDTQYF
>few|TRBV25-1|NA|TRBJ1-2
TGTGCCAGCAGTGAACAGGGCACCTATGGCTACACCTTC
CASSEQGTYGYTF
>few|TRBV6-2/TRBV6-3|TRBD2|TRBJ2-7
TGTGCCAGCAGTTACTTTGCGGGAGGGGCCGACGAGCAGTACTTC
CASSYFAGGADEQYF
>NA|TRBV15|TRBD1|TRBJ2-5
TGTGCCACCAGCAGAGACTTGTTCGAGACAGGGGGCGAAGAGACCCAGTACTTC
CATSRDLFETGGEETQYF
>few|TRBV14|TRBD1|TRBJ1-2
TGTGCCAGCAGCTCGGGACAGGGGCTTAACTATGGCTACACCTTC
CASSSGQGLNYGYTF
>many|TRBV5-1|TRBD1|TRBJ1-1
TGCGCCAGCAGCTTTACAGGGGCGGGTCACTTGAACACTGAAGCTTTCTTT
CASSFTGAGHLNTEAFF
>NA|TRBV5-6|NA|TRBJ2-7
TGTGCCAGCAGCTTGCCCGGTCAGGCCGGCGAGCAGTACTTC
CASSLPGQAGEQYF
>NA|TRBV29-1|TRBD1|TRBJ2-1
TGCAGCGTTGAATCGTACAGGGGTAATGAGCAGTTCTTC
CSVESYRGNEQFF
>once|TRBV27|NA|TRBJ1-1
TGTGCCAGCAGCAGAATGGACAGCTTGAACACTGAAGCTTTCTTT
CASSRMDSLNTEAFF
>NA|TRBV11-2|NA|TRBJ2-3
TGTGCCAGCAGCTTAGAGGGGGGTTACACAGATACGCAGTATTTT
CASSLEGGYTDTQYF
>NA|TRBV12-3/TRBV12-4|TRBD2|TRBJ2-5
TGTGCCAGCAGTTTTCGACTAGCGGGGGCCTTATTCAATGAGCAGTACTTC
CASSFRLAGALFNEQYF
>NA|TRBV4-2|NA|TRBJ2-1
TGTGCCAGCAGCCAAGATTTTACAGGGCTAAGGAATGAGCGGTTCTTC
CASSQDFTGLRNERFF
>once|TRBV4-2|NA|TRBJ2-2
TGTGCCAGCAGCCCGCCTAGCGCTGCGAACACCGGGGAGCTGTTTTTT
CASSPPSAANTGELFF
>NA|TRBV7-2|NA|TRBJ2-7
TGTGCCAGCAGCCCAAGGGTAGTCCTAACGACATACGAGCAGTACTTC
CASSPRVVLTTYEQYF
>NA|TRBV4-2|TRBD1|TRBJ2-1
TGTGCCAGCAGTCTAGACAGGGCCCCCGTCAATGAGCAGTTCTTC
CASSLDRAPVNEQFF
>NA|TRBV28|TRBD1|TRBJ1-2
TGTGCCACGAACGGACAGGGGACCACACGGGGCTACACCTTC
CATNGQGTTRGYTF
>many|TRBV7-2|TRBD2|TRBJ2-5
TGTGCCAGCAGCTCATCGCCTAGCGGGGTCCAGTACTTC
CASSSSPSGVQYF
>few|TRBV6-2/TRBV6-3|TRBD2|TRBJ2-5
TGTGCCAGCAGCAGACTAGCGGGAGGTCTAGAGACCCAGTACTTC
CASSRLAGGLETQYF
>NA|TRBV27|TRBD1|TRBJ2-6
TGTGCCAGCAGTTTATTAGGACAGGGCTCTGGGACCAACGTCCTGACTTTC
CASSLLGQGSGTNVLTF
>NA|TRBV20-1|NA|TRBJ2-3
TGCAGTGCATCGGGAGACAGGGTCCCTAGCACAGATACGCAGTATTTT
CSASGDRVPSTDTQYF
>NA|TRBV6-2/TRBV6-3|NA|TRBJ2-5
TGTGCCAGCAGTTACCGTCTGGGGCAGGGGAAAGAGACCCAGTACTTC
CASSYRLGQGKETQYF
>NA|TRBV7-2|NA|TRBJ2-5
TGTGCCAGCAGCGTAGAGGCATCCTTAAGGGCCCAGTACTTC
CASSVEASLRAQYF
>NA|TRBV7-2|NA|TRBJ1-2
TGTGCCAGCAGCTTAATATCTGGCAGGGAGGGCTACACCTTC
CASSLISGREGYTF
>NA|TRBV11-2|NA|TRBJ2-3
TGTGCCAGCAGCCAAGATCCGGGCCCGGATACGCAGTATTTT
CASSQDPGPDTQYF
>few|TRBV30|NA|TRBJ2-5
TGTGCCTGGAAGGTTCAGATGGAGACCCAGTACTTC
CAWKVQMETQYF
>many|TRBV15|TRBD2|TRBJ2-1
TGTGCCACCAGCAGGGCTAGCGGGGGGAATGAGCAGTTCTTC
CATSRASGGNEQFF
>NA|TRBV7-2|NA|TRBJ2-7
TGTGCCAGCTCGAGGTCGGCAATCTCATCCTACGAGCAGTACTTC
CASSRSAISSYEQYF
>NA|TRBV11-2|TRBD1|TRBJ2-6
TGTGCCAGCAGCTTCCCCAGGGCGGGACAGGGGTCGTCTGGGGCCAACGTCCTGACTTTC
CASSFPRAGQGSSGANVLTF
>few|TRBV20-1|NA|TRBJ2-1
TGCAGTGCTAGAGATGGTCGGGGATACAATGAGCAGTTCTTC
CSARDGRGYNEQFF
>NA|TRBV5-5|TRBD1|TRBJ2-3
TGTGCCAGCAGCTCAGCAGGGGGAAAAATCACAGATACGCAGTATTTT
CASSSAGGKITDTQYF